The clone carrying this T cell receptor beta chain showed up just a few times. This sample is drawn from a study of T cells in Graves' hyperthyroidism and ophthalmopathy. The CDR3 is 14 residues long. Germline CDR1 is KGHSH and CDR2 is LQKENI. Trimming left V 4 bases short and J 5 bases short, with 12 bases between. Every diagnosis used clinical symptoms, serum thyroxine and TRAb, thyroid ultrasound and orbital computed tomography. The PBMCs were sourced from fresh peripheral blood (10 ml). Researchers amplified the TCR beta CDR3 regions from RNA transcripts. When the TCR CDR3 underwent first-round RT-PCR, the HTBI primer set was used. TCRdb independently ran MiXCR on the multiplex PCR reads; one entry per CDR3 protein. This table holds roughly 740,000 distinct CDR3 sequences, 15% to 20% found once.

The sequence was obtained from a man aged 18 to 29 with Graves' hyperthyroidism. What was sequenced was blood. V and J are TRBV18 and TRBJ1-5; D is unclear. The CDR3 sequence: CASSREPGDQPQHF. Here the CDR3 DNA reads TGTGCCAGCTCACGTGAGCCTGGGGATCAGCCCCAGCATTTT.